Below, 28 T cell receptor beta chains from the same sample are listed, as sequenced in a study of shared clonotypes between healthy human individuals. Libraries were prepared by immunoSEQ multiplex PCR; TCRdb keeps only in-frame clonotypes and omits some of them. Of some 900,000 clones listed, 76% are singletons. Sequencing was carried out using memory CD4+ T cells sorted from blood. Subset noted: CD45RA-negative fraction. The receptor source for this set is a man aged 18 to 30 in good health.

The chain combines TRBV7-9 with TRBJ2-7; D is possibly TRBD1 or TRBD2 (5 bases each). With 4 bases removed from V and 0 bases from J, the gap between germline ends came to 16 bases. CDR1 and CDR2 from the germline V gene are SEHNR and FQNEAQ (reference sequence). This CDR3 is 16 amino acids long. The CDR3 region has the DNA TGTGCCAGCAGCTCTCGACAGACTACGTTCTCCTACGAGCAGTACTTC. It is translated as CASSSRQTTFSYEQYF.

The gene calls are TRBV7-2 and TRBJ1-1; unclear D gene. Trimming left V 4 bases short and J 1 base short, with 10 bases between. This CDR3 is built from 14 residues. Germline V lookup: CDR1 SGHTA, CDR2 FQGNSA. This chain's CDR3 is CASSSFFSNTEAFF. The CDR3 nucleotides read TGTGCCAGCAGCTCGTTCTTCTCGAACACTGAAGCTTTCTTT.

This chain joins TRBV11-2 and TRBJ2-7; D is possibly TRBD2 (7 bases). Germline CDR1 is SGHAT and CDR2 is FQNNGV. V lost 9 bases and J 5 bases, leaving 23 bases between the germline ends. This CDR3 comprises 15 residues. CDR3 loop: CASELGGNRAHEQYF. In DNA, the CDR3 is TGTGCCAGTGAGCTGGGGGGGAACAGGGCCCACGAGCAGTACTTC. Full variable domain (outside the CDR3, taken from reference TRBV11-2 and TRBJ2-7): EAGVAQSPRYKIIEKRQSVAFWCNPISGHATLYWYQQILGQGPKLLIQFQNNGVVDDSQLPKDRFSAERLKGVDSTLKIQPAKLEDSAVYLCASELGGNRAHEQYFGPGTRLTVT.

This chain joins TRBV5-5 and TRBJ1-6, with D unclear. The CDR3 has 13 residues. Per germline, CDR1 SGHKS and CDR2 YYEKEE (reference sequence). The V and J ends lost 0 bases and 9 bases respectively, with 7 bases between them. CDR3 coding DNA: TGTGCCAGCAGCTTGGATGGGCTTTCACCCCTCCACTTT. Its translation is CASSLDGLSPLHF.

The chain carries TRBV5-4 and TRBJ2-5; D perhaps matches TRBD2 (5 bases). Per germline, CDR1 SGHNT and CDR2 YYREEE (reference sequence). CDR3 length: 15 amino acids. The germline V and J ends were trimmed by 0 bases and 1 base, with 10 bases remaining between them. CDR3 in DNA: TGTGCCAGCAGCTTGGCCGGGATAAGCCAAGAGACCCAGTACTTC. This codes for CASSLAGISQETQYF.

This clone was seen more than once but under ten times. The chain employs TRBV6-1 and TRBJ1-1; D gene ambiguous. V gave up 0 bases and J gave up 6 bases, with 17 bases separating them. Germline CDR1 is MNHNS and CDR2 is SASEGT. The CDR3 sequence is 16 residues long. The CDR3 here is CASSEAVGGTRSEAFF. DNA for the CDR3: TGTGCCAGCAGTGAAGCAGTGGGAGGTACCCGTTCTGAAGCTTTCTTT.

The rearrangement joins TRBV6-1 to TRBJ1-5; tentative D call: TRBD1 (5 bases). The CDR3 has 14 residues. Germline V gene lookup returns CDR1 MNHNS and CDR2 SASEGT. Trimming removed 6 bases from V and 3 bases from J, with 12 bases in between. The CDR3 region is CASSPQVNNQPQHF. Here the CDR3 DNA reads TGTGCCAGCAGCCCACAGGTAAACAATCAGCCCCAGCATTTT.

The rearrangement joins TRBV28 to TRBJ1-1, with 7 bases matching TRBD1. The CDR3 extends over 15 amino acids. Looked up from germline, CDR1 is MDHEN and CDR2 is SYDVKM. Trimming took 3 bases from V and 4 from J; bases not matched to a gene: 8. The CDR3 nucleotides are TGTGCCAGCAGTTTCCCAACAGGGGAACGCACTGAAGCTTTCTTT. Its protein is CASSFPTGERTEAFF.

The CDR3 region is CASSQDPQVGNEKLFF. CDR3 nucleotide sequence: TGCGCCAGCAGCCAAGATCCACAGGTGGGGAATGAAAAACTGTTTTTT. This rearrangement joins TRBV4-3 to TRBJ1-4; perhaps TRBD1 as D (5 bases). CDR1 is LGHNA and CDR2 is YSLEER in the germline V gene. The CDR3 spans 16 residues. V was cut by 0 bases and J by 5 bases, with 13 bases left in between.

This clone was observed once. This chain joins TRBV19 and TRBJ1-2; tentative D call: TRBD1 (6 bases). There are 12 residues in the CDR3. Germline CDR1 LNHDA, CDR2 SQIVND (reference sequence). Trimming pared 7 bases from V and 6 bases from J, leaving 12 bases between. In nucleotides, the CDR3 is TGTGCCAGTACTGAAACAGGGAATGGCTACACCTTC. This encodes CASTETGNGYTF.

The CDR3, as DNA: TGTGCCAGCAGTTTATCGGGGGGGTCGACCAAAAACATTCAGTACTTC. Translated: CASSLSGGSTKNIQYF. The rearrangement links TRBV27 to TRBJ2-4, with TRBD2 matching over 7 bases. J was trimmed by 2 bases and V by 0 bases; bases with no gene match: 4. Germline CDR1 MNHEY, CDR2 SMNVEV (reference sequence). The CDR3 extends over 16 amino acids.

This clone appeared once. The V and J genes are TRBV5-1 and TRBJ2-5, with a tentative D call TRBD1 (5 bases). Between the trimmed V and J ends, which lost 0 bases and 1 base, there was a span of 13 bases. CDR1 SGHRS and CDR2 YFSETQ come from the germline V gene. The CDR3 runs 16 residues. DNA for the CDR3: TGCGCCAGCAGCTTGGCACCAGGGCCATTCCAAGAGACCCAGTACTTC. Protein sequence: CASSLAPGPFQETQYF.

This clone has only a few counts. CDR3 coding DNA: TGCGCCAGCAGCTCGGACAAAGGCAATTCACCCCTCCACTTT. As protein: CASSSDKGNSPLHF. The V gene is TRBV5-1, the J gene TRBJ1-6; possible D gene TRBD1, 5 bases. CDR1 and CDR2 (germline): SGHRS, YFSETQ. CDR3 length equals 14 residues. V dropped 3 bases and J dropped 7 bases, with 11 bases sitting between them.

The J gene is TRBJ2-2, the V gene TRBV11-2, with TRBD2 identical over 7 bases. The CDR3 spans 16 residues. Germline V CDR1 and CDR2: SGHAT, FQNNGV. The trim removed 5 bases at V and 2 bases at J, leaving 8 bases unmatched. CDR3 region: CASSAGTITNTGELFF. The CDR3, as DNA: TGTGCCAGCAGCGCCGGGACTATCACTAACACCGGGGAGCTGTTTTTT.

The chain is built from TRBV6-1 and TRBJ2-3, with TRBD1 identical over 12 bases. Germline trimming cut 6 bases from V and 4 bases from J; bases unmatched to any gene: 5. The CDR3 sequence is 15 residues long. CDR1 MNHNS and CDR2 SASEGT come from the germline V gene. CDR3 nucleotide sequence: TGTGCCAGCAGCACGGGGACAGGGGGCTCAGATACGCAGTATTTT. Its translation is CASSTGTGGSDTQYF.

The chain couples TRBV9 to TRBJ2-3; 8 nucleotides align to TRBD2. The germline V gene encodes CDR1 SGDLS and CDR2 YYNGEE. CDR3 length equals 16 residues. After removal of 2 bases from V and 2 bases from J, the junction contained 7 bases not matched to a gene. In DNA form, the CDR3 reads TGTGCCAGCAGCGTCGGCGGGGGGCTCCTCACAGATACGCAGTATTTT. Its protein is CASSVGGGLLTDTQYF.

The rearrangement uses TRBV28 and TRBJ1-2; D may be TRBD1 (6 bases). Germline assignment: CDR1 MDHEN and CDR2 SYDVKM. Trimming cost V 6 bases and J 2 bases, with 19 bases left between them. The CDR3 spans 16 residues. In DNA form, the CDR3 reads TGTGCCAGCAGACCCCCGGGACAAAGCCTCAACTATGGCTACACCTTC. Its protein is CASRPPGQSLNYGYTF.

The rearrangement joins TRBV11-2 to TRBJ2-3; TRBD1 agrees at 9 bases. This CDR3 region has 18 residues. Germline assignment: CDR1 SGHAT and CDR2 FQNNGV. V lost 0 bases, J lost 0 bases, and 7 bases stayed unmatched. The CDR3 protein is CASSLDVGTGQSTDTQYF. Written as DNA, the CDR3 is TGTGCCAGCAGCTTAGATGTCGGGACAGGGCAAAGCACAGATACGCAGTATTTT.

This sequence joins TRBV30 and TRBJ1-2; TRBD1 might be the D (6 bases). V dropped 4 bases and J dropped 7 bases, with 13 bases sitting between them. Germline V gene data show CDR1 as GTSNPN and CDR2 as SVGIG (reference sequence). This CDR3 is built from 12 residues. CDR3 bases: TGTGCCTGGAAAGCGGGACACAGTGGCTACACCTTC. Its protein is CAWKAGHSGYTF. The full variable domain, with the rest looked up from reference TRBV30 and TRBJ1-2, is SQTIHQWPATLVQPVGSPLSLECTVEGTSNPNLYWYRQAAGRGLQLLFYSVGIGQISSEVPQNLSASRPQDRQFILSSKKLLLSDSGFYLCAWKAGHSGYTFGSGTRLTVV.

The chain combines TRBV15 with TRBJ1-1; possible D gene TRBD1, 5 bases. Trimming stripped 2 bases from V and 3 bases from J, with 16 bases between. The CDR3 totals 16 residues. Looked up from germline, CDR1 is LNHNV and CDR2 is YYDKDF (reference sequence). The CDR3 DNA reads TGTGCCACCAGCAGAAGCAGGGACCAGAGGGACACTGAAGCTTTCTTT. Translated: CATSRSRDQRDTEAFF.

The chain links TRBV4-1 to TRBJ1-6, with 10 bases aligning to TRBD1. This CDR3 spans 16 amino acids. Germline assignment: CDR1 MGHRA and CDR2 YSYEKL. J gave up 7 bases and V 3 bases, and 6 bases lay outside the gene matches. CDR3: CASSQAGTGANSPLHF. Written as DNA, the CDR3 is TGCGCCAGCAGCCAGGCCGGGACAGGGGCCAATTCACCCCTCCACTTT.

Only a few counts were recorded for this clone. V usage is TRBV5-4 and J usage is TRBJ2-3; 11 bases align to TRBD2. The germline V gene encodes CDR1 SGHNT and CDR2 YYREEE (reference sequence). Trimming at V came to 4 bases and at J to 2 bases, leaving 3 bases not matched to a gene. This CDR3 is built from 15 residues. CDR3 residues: CASSPGLADTDTQYF. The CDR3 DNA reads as TGTGCCAGCAGCCCGGGACTAGCGGACACAGATACGCAGTATTTT. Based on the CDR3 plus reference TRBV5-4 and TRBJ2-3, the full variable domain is ETGVTQSPTHLIKTRGQQVTLRCSSQSGHNTVSWYQQALGQGPQFIFQYYREEENGRGNFPPRFSGLQFPNYSSELNVNALELDDSALYLCASSPGLADTDTQYFGPGTRLTVL.

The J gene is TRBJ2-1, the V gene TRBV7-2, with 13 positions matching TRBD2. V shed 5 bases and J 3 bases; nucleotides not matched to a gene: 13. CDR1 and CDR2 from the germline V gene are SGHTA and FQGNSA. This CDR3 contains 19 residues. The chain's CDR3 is CASSTKGLAGSPFYNEQFF. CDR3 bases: TGTGCCAGCAGCACAAAGGGACTAGCGGGATCACCCTTCTACAATGAGCAGTTCTTC.

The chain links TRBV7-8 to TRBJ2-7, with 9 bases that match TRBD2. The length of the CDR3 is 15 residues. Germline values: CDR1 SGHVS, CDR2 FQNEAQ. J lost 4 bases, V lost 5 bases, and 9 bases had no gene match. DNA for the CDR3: TGTGCCAGCAGCCCGCCCGGGACTAGCAAGTACGAGCAGTACTTC. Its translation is CASSPPGTSKYEQYF. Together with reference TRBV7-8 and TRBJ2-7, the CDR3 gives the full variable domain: GAGVSQSPRYKVAKRGQDVALRCDPISGHVSLFWYQQALGQGPEFLTYFQNEAQLDKSGLPSDRFFAERPEGSVSTLKIQRTQQEDSAVYLCASSPPGTSKYEQYFGPGTRLTVT.

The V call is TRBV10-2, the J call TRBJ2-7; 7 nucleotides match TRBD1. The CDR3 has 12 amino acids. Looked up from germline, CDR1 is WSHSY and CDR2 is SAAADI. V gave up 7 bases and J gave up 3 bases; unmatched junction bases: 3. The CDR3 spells CASIRQGYEQYF. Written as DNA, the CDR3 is TGCGCCAGCATTCGACAGGGCTACGAGCAGTACTTC.

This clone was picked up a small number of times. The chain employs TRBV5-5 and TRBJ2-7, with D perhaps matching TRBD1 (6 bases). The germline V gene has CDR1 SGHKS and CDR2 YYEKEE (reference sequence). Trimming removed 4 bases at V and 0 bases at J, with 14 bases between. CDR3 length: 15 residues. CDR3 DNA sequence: TGTGCCAGCAGCCTAGGGACAAAGAGCTCCTACGAGCAGTACTTC. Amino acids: CASSLGTKSSYEQYF. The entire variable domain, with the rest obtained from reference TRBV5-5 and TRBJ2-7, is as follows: DAGVTQSPTHLIKTRGQQVTLRCSPISGHKSVSWYQQVLGQGPQFIFQYYEKEERGRGNFPDRFSARQFPNYSSELNVNALLLGDSALYLCASSLGTKSSYEQYFGPGTRLTVT.

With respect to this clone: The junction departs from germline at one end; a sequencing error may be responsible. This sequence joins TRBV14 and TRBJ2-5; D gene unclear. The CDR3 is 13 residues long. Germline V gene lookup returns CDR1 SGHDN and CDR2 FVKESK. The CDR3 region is CASSQGGQQTQYF. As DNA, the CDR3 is TGTGCCAGCAGCCAAGGAGGCCAACAGACCCAGTACTTC.

The CDR3 sequence: CASSREMNTEAFF. CDR3 in DNA: TGTGCCAGCAGCCGGGAAATGAACACTGAAGCTTTCTTT. The gene calls are TRBV16 and TRBJ1-1, with no clear D. Germline loops: CDR1 KGHSY, CDR2 FQNENV. V gave up 4 bases and J gave up 0 bases, with 6 bases separating them. CDR3 length equals 13 residues.